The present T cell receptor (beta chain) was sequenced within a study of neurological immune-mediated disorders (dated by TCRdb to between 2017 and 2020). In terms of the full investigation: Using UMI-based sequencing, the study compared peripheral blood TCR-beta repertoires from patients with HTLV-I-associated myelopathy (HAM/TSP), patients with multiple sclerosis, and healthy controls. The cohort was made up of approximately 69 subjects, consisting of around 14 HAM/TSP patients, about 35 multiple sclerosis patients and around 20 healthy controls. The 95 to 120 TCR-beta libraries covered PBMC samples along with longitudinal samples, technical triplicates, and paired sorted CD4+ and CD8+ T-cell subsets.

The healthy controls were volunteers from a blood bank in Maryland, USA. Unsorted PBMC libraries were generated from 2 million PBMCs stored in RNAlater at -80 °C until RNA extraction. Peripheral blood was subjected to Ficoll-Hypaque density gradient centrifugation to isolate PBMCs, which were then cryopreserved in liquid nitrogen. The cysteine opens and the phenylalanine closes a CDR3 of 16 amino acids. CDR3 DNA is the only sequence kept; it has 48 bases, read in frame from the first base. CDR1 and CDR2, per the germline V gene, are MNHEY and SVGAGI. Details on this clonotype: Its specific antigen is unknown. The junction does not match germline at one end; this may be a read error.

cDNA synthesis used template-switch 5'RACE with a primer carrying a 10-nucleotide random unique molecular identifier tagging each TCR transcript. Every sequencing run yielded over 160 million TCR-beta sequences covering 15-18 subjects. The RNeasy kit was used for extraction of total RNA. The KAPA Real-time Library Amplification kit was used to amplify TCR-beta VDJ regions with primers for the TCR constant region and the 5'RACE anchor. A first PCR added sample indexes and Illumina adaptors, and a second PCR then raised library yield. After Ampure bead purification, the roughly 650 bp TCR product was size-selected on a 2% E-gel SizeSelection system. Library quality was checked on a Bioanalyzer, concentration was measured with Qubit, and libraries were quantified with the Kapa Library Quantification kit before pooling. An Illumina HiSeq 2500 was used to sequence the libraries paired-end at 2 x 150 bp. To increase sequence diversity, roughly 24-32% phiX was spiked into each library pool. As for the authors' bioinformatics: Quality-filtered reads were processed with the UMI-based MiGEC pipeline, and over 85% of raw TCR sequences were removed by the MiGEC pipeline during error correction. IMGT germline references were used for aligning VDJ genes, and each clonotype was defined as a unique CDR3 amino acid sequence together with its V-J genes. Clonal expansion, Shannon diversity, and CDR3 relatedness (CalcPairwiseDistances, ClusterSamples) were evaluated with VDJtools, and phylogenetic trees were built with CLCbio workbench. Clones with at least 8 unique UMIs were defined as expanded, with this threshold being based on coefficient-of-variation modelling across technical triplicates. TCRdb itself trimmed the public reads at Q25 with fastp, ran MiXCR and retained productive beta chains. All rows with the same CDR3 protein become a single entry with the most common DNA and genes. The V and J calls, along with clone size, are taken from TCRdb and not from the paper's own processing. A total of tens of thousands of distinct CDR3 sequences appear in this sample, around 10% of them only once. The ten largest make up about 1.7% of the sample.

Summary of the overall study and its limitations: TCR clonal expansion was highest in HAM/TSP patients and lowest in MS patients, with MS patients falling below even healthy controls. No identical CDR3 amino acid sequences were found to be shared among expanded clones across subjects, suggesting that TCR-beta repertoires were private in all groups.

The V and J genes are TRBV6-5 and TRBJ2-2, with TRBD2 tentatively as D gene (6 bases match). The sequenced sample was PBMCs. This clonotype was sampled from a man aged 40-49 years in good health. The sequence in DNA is TGTGCCAGCACCCACGCCGTGGCGGGGAACACAGGGGAGCTGTTTTTT. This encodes CASTHAVAGNTGELFF.